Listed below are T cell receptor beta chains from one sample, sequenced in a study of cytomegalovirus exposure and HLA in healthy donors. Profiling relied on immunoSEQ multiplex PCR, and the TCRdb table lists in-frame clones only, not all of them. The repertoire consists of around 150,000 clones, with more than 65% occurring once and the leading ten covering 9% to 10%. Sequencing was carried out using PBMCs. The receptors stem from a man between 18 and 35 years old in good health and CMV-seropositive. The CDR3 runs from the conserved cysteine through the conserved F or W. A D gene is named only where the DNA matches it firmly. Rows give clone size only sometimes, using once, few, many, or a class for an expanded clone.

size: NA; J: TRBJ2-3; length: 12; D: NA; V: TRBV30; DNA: TGTGCCTGGAGTCCGCGCGGAGATACGCAGTATTTT; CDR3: CAWSPRGDTQYF
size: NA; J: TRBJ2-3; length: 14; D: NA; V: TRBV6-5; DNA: TGTGCCAGCAGTTACTCGGCAGGGGAAGATACGCAGTATTTT; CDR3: CASSYSAGEDTQYF
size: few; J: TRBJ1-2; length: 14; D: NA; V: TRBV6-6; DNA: TGTGCCAGCAGTTACTCGGCGACAGCTTATGGCTACACCTTC; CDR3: CASSYSATAYGYTF
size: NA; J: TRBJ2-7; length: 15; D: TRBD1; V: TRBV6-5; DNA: TGTGCCAGCAGACTTTCCGGGACAGGGACTTACGAGCAGTACTTC; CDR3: CASRLSGTGTYEQYF
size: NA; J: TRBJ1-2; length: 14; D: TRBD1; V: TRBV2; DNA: TGTGCCAGCAGTGGACAGGGATTGAGCTATGGCTACACCTTC; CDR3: CASSGQGLSYGYTF
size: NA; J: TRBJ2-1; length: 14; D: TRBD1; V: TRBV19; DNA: TGTGCCAGTAGTAGGTCAGGGGGCCGTAATGAGCAGTTCTTC; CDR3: CASSRSGGRNEQFF
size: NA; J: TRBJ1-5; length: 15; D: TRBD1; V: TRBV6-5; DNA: TGTGCCAGCAGTGCCGGGACAGTATCAGGCCAGCCCCAGCATTTT; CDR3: CASSAGTVSGQPQHF
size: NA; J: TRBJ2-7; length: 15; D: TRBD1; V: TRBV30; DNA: TGTGCCTGGGGGACAGGACAGGGGGCTTTGGACGAGCAGTACTTC; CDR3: CAWGTGQGALDEQYF
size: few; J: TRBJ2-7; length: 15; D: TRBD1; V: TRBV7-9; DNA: TGTGCCAGCAGTCATAACCGGGACAGGGACTACGAGCAGTACTTC; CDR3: CASSHNRDRDYEQYF
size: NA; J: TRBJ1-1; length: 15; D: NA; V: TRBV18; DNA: TGTGCCAGCTCACCCCTACAGGTTCTCCATACTGAAGCTTTCTTT; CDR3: CASSPLQVLHTEAFF
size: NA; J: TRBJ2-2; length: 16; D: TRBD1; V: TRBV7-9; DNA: TGTGCCAGCAGCTTAGCCTCCGGGACAGGGACCCGGGAGCTGTTTTTT; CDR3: CASSLASGTGTRELFF
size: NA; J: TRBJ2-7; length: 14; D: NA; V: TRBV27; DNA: TGTGCCAGCAGTTTGGGCCCGGGACTCTACGAGCAGTACTTC; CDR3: CASSLGPGLYEQYF
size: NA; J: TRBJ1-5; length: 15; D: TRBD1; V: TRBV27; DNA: TGTGCCAGTGGACCCGGACAGGGGGGATATCAGCCCCAGCATTTT; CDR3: CASGPGQGGYQPQHF
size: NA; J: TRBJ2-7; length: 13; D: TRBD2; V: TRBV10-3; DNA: TGTGCCACCGGGGGAGGGAGGTCCTACGAGCAGTACTTC; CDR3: CATGGGRSYEQYF
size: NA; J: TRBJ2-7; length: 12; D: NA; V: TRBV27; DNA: TGTGCCAGCAGTCAGGGGACAAAGGAGCAGTACTTC; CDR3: CASSQGTKEQYF
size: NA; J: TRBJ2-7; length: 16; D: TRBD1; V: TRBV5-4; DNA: TGTGCCAGCAGCCCGACCACCGGGACAGGAGCCTACGAGCAGTACTTC; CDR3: CASSPTTGTGAYEQYF
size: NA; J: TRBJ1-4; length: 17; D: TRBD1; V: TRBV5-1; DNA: TGCGCCAGCAGCCTGGAAAAAGGGACAGGGTCTAATGAAAAACTGTTTTTT; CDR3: CASSLEKGTGSNEKLFF
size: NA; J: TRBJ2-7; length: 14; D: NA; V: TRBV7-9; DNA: TGTGCCAGCAGCTCACCCGGGACTGCCTACGAGCAGTACTTC; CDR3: CASSSPGTAYEQYF
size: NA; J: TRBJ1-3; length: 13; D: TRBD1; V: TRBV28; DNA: TGTGCCAGCACCCGGGACAGTGGAAACACCATATATTTT; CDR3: CASTRDSGNTIYF
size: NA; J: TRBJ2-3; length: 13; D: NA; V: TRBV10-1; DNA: TGCGCCAGCCGACTGAGTAGCACAGATACGCAGTATTTT; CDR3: CASRLSSTDTQYF
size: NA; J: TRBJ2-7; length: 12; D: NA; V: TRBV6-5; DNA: TGTGCCAGCAGTTCAACTTCCCACGAGCAGTACTTC; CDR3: CASSSTSHEQYF
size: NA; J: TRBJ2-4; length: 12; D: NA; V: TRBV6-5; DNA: TGTGCCAGCACCGGACATGAAAACATTCAGTACTTC; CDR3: CASTGHENIQYF